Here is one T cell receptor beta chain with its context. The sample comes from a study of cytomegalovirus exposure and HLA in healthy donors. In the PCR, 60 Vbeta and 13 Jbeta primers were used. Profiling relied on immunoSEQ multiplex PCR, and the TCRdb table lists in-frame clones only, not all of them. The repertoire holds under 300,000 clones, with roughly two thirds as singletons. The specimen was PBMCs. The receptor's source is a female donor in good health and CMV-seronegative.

CDR3 loop: CASRPDRGMNTEAFF. CDR3 coding DNA: TGTGCCAGCAGACCCGACAGGGGGATGAACACTGAAGCTTTCTTT. The chain couples TRBV2 to TRBJ1-1; 9 nucleotides agree with TRBD1. Germline V lookup: CDR1 SNHLY, CDR2 FYNNEI. V was pared by 6 bases and J by 0 bases, with 5 bases of the junction left unmatched. The CDR3 consists of 15 residues.